A single sample gave rise to the 29 T cell receptor beta chains below, sequenced in a study of CD8 T cells in ankylosing spondylitis. Using its own MiXCR run on the 5' RACE reads, TCRdb lists one record per CDR3 protein. The sample lists about 89,000 distinct CDR3 sequences, more than 25% occurring once. Sequenced input: blood, either unsorted or a sorted T cell fraction (not recorded which). The receptors here all came from a male donor with ankylosing spondylitis or in good health (not recorded which).

This clonotype was detected only a few times. CDR3 nucleotide sequence: TGCGCCAGCAGCCCCACCCATAGCTCCTACAATGAGCAGTTCTTC. Translation gives CASSPTHSSYNEQFF. The J gene is TRBJ2-1, the V gene TRBV5-1; D is undetermined. Germline V gives CDR1 SGHRS, CDR2 YFSETQ. The CDR3 has 15 amino acids. V gave up 4 bases and J gave up 0 bases, with 11 bases separating them.

In its sample, this clonotype was seen a few times. The chain has TRBV5-1 and TRBJ1-1; D not resolved. The CDR3 length is 13 residues. Germline-derived CDR1 and CDR2 are SGHRS and YFSETQ. The germline V and J ends were trimmed by 6 bases and 3 bases, with 12 bases remaining between them. The CDR3 spells CASTDTGDTEAFF. The CDR3 nucleotides read TGCGCCAGCACCGACACTGGGGACACTGAAGCTTTCTTT.

This clonotype was seen a few times. This chain joins TRBV5-1 and TRBJ2-2; possibly TRBD2 for D (6 bases). Trimming shortened V by 1 base and J by 1 base, and 11 bases separated the two germline ends. Germline lookup yields CDR1 SGHRS and CDR2 YFSETQ. The CDR3 extends over 16 amino acids. The CDR3 sequence is CASSLRLARNTGELFF. The DNA for the CDR3 is TGCGCCAGCAGCTTGAGGCTAGCGAGGAACACCGGGGAGCTGTTTTTT.

The V call is TRBV18, the J call TRBJ2-7, with 11 nucleotides matching TRBD1. The germline CDR1 and CDR2 sequences are KGHSH and LQKENI. This CDR3 has 16 residues. Germline trimming cut 2 bases from V and 2 bases from J; bases unmatched to any gene: 5. CDR3 amino acids: CASSPGGTGGTYEQYF. In DNA form, the CDR3 reads TGTGCCAGCTCACCAGGCGGGACAGGGGGGACCTACGAGCAGTACTTC.

This clonotype came up a few times. CDR3 amino acids: CASSQGPTDTQYF. Written as DNA, the CDR3 is TGTGCCAGCAGCCAAGGGCCCACAGATACGCAGTATTTT. V gene TRBV14 combines with J gene TRBJ2-3; D is undetermined. Trimming took 1 base from V and 2 from J, leaving 4 bases between them. The CDR3 is 13 residues long. CDR1 is SGHDN and CDR2 is FVKESK in the germline V gene. The full variable domain, with the rest looked up from reference TRBV14 and TRBJ2-3, is EAGVTQFPSHSVIEKGQTVTLRCDPISGHDNLYWYRRVMGKEIKFLLHFVKESKQDESGMPNNRFLAERTGGTYSTLKVQPAELEDSGVYFCASSQGPTDTQYFGPGTRLTVL.

J is TRBJ2-7 and V is TRBV10-3, with 8 nucleotides matching TRBD2. This CDR3 is 17 amino acids long. The germline V gene has CDR1 ENHRY and CDR2 SYGVKD. V was clipped by 3 bases and J by 0 bases; unmatched bases: 10. CDR3 sequence (DNA): TGTGCCATCAGTGATGGGGTAGCGGGGTCCGTCTCCTACGAGCAGTACTTC. Translation gives CAISDGVAGSVSYEQYF.

In this sample, this clonotype turned up a few times. The CDR3 bases are TGCAGTGCTGGTGGGAAGACGGGGGGGCTAAGGGAGCAGTTCTTC. Translating it yields CSAGGKTGGLREQFF. The V call is TRBV20-1, the J call TRBJ2-1; TRBD2 aligns across 8 bases. The CDR3 has 15 amino acids. Germline assignment: CDR1 DFQATT and CDR2 SNEGSKA (reference sequence). V lost 5 bases, J lost 10 bases, and 16 bases stayed unmatched.

The chain is built from TRBV6-1 and TRBJ2-2, with TRBD1 matching over 10 bases. Trimming took 5 bases from V and 6 from J; bases not matched to a gene: 9. Looked up from germline, CDR1 is MNHNS and CDR2 is SASEGT. The CDR3 totals 16 residues. The DNA of the CDR3 is TGTGCCAGCAGTCGGTCGGGACAGGGGCGCGCCGGGGAGCTGTTTTTT. Translation gives CASSRSGQGRAGELFF.

This clonotype was found a few times. The rearrangement uses TRBV3-1 and TRBJ1-4; D uncertain. The germline V gene encodes CDR1 LGHDT and CDR2 YNNKEL (reference sequence). V lost 4 bases, J lost 6 bases, and 6 bases lay in between. This CDR3 is built from 12 residues. CDR3 amino acids: CASSRSHEKLFF. The CDR3 coding sequence is TGTGCCAGCAGCCGGTCGCATGAAAAACTGTTTTTT.

V and J are TRBV10-3 and TRBJ2-7; tentatively, D is TRBD2 (6 bases). Germline V gene lookup returns CDR1 ENHRY and CDR2 SYGVKD. V shed 0 bases and J shed 3 bases, with 12 bases lying between them. The CDR3 length is 15 residues. The CDR3 is CAISESGRDIYEQYF. In nucleotides, the CDR3 is TGTGCCATCAGTGAGTCGGGGCGGGATATCTACGAGCAGTACTTC.

This clonotype was seen a few times. The chain carries TRBV5-1 and TRBJ1-1; D ambiguous. From germline, CDR1 is SGHRS and CDR2 YFSETQ. The CDR3 runs 14 residues. V lost 0 bases, J lost 7 bases, and 13 bases lay in between. The CDR3 is CASSLAFLGREAFF. DNA for the CDR3: TGCGCCAGCAGCTTGGCCTTTTTGGGCCGTGAAGCTTTCTTT. Based on the CDR3 plus reference TRBV5-1 and TRBJ1-1, the full variable domain is KAGVTQTPRYLIKTRGQQVTLSCSPISGHRSVSWYQQTPGQGLQFLFEYFSETQRNKGNFPGRFSGRQFSNSRSEMNVSTLELGDSALYLCASSLAFLGREAFFGQGTRLTVV.

The chain carries TRBV7-9 and TRBJ2-6; 7 bases match TRBD2. This CDR3 has 15 residues. The germline gives CDR1 SEHNR, CDR2 FQNEAQ (reference sequence). J lost 4 bases, V lost 2 bases, and 2 bases had no gene match. The CDR3 reads CASSLSGAGANVLTF. CDR3 nucleotide sequence: TGTGCCAGCAGCTTAAGCGGGGCGGGGGCCAACGTCCTGACTTTC.

In this sample, this clonotype turned up a few times. The V call is TRBV9, the J call TRBJ1-2; D uncertain. The CDR3 is 12 residues long. CDR1 and CDR2 from the germline V gene are SGDLS and YYNGEE. V dropped 5 bases and J dropped 4 bases, with 9 bases sitting between them. CDR3 DNA: TGTGCCAGCAGGGGCATTGGCTATGGCTACACCTTC. This sequence encodes CASRGIGYGYTF.

The chain employs TRBV20-1 and TRBJ2-7, with D tentatively TRBD2 (6 bases). Trimming took 0 bases from V and 1 from J, leaving 13 bases between them. Germline lookup yields CDR1 DFQATT and CDR2 SNEGSKA (reference sequence). This CDR3 has 15 residues. The CDR3 protein is CSARERQGLSYEQYF. CDR3 sequence (DNA): TGCAGTGCTAGAGAGCGGCAGGGACTTTCCTACGAGCAGTACTTC.

The chain links TRBV7-8 to TRBJ2-7; 10 bases agree with TRBD2. Looked up from germline, CDR1 is SGHVS and CDR2 is FQNEAQ. Trimming removed 1 base from V and 5 bases from J; junction bases left unmatched: 8. The CDR3 runs to 16 residues. In nucleotides, the CDR3 is TGTGCCAGCAGCTTAGGTGTTGGGACTAGCGCCCACGAGCAGTACTTC. Translated: CASSLGVGTSAHEQYF.

This clonotype has a handful of counts. V and J are TRBV6-6 and TRBJ2-7, with D unclear. V was trimmed by 2 bases and J by 2 bases, leaving 7 bases between them. The CDR3 is made up of 13 amino acids. CDR1 is MNHNY, CDR2 SVGAGI, per germline (reference sequence). The CDR3 loop is CASSYGRTYEQYF. CDR3 coding DNA: TGTGCCAGCAGTTACGGCAGAACCTACGAGCAGTACTTC.

This rearrangement joins TRBV20-1 to TRBJ2-3, with 7 bases aligning to TRBD2. Germline CDR1 and CDR2: DFQATT and SNEGSKA (reference sequence). V lost 5 bases and J lost 3; bases outside the gene matches: 11. The CDR3 spans 15 residues. The CDR3 spells CSAGGASGKTDTQYF. Here the CDR3 DNA reads TGCAGTGCTGGAGGGGCTAGCGGAAAAACAGATACGCAGTATTTT.

The J gene is TRBJ1-1, the V gene TRBV9, with D possibly being TRBD1 (5 bases). Germline loops: CDR1 SGDLS, CDR2 YYNGEE. This CDR3 is built from 17 residues. The V and J ends lost 0 bases and 0 bases respectively, with 15 bases between them. The CDR3 DNA sequence: TGTGCCAGCAGCGTAGATTGGGGTGGGGGGATGAACACTGAAGCTTTCTTT. Translated, it gives CASSVDWGGGMNTEAFF.

A few counts support this clonotype. V is TRBV12-3 or TRBV12-4 and J is TRBJ2-2; 9 positions agree with TRBD1. The CDR3 runs 16 residues. J was trimmed by 0 bases and V by 6 bases; bases with no gene match: 5. As DNA, the CDR3 is TGTGCCAGCAGGAACCGACAGGGGGCGAACACCGGGGAGCTGTTTTTT. It encodes CASRNRQGANTGELFF.

The rearrangement uses TRBV20-1 and TRBJ2-1; D is unresolved. CDR1 and CDR2 from the germline V gene are DFQATT and SNEGSKA (reference sequence). V was pared by 3 bases and J by 2 bases, with 14 bases between. The CDR3 spans 15 residues. The CDR3 loop is CSARWADFTYNEQFF. CDR3 DNA: TGCAGTGCTAGGTGGGCGGATTTCACCTACAATGAGCAGTTCTTC.

This clonotype was seen a handful of times. The V gene is TRBV7-6, the J gene TRBJ1-1; D gene unclear. Looked up from germline, CDR1 is SGHVS and CDR2 is FNYEAQ. CDR3 size: 13 residues. The V end lost 5 bases, the J end lost 3 bases, and 10 bases lay between the germline ends. The CDR3 loop is CASSPNIYTEAFF. The CDR3 DNA reads TGTGCCAGCAGCCCCAACATTTACACTGAAGCTTTCTTT.

The chain recombines TRBV5-1 with TRBJ2-1; D is perhaps TRBD1 or TRBD2 (8 bases each). Germline assignment: CDR1 SGHRS and CDR2 YFSETQ. V lost 4 bases and J 5 bases, leaving 22 bases between the germline ends. CDR3 size: 17 residues. The CDR3 is CASSPRLAGQANNEQFF. The CDR3 coding sequence is TGCGCCAGCAGCCCCCGTTTAGCGGGACAGGCAAACAATGAGCAGTTCTTC.

The sample holds a few counts of this clonotype. The rearrangement joins TRBV15 to TRBJ2-1; the match to TRBD2 covers 9 bases. Germline trimming cut 3 bases from V and 10 bases from J; bases unmatched to any gene: 4. This CDR3 spans 13 amino acids. Germline V CDR1 and CDR2: LNHNV, YYDKDF (reference sequence). CDR3 in amino acids: CATSSRREGEQFF. The CDR3 DNA reads TGTGCCACCAGCAGTCGGCGGGAGGGAGAGCAGTTCTTC.

This clonotype was counted only a few times. This chain uses TRBV5-1 with TRBJ2-1; 12 bases align to TRBD2. J gave up 0 bases and V 3 bases, and 10 bases lay outside the gene matches. Looked up from germline, CDR1 is SGHRS and CDR2 is YFSETQ. The CDR3 length is 19 residues. The CDR3 region has the DNA TGCGCCAGCAGCTCAAGACTAGCGGGGGAACCCTTCTCCTACAATGAGCAGTTCTTC. Protein sequence: CASSSRLAGEPFSYNEQFF.

V usage is TRBV5-4 and J usage is TRBJ2-2; possibly TRBD1 or TRBD2 for D (5 bases each). The CDR3 loop spans 18 amino acids. Deletions cut 5 bases from V and 3 bases from J, with 23 bases between. The germline V gene encodes CDR1 SGHNT and CDR2 YYREEE (reference sequence). CDR3 nucleotides: TGTGCCAGCAGGCTTTTACCTTCGTCGGGGCTATACACCGGGGAGCTGTTTTTT. Translating gives CASRLLPSSGLYTGELFF. Looking up the rest from reference TRBV5-4 and TRBJ2-2 gives the full variable domain: ETGVTQSPTHLIKTRGQQVTLRCSSQSGHNTVSWYQQALGQGPQFIFQYYREEENGRGNFPPRFSGLQFPNYSSELNVNALELDDSALYLCASRLLPSSGLYTGELFFGEGSRLTVL.

The rearrangement links TRBV5-1 to TRBJ2-7, with 9 bases fitting TRBD2. CDR3 size: 13 residues. V lost 4 bases, J lost 2 bases, and 1 base stayed unmatched. Germline V gene data show CDR1 as SGHRS and CDR2 as YFSETQ. The CDR3 loop reads CASSLAGTYEQYF. In DNA form, the CDR3 reads TGCGCCAGCAGCCTAGCGGGGACCTACGAGCAGTACTTC. Using reference TRBV5-1 and TRBJ2-7 for the parts outside the CDR3, the full variable domain is KAGVTQTPRYLIKTRGQQVTLSCSPISGHRSVSWYQQTPGQGLQFLFEYFSETQRNKGNFPGRFSGRQFSNSRSEMNVSTLELGDSALYLCASSLAGTYEQYFGPGTRLTVT.

This clonotype has only a few counts. The V and J genes are TRBV25-1 and TRBJ1-3; 9 bases agree with TRBD1. The germline V gene has CDR1 MGHDK and CDR2 SYGVNS. The CDR3 has 15 amino acids. V shed 4 bases, J shed 2 bases, and the junction held 3 bases outside the gene matches. This CDR3 reads CASSADRGPGNTIYF. CDR3 sequence (DNA): TGTGCCAGCAGTGCGGACAGGGGCCCTGGAAACACCATATATTTT.

The chain combines TRBV12-3 or TRBV12-4 with TRBJ2-5, with no clear D. Between the trimmed V and J ends, which lost 6 bases and 7 bases, there was a span of 12 bases. The CDR3 is 12 amino acids. The CDR3 region has the DNA TGTGCCAGCAGCTCTAGGCGCGTGACCCAGTACTTC. Amino acid sequence: CASSSRRVTQYF.

The V call is TRBV15, the J call TRBJ2-5; no clear D. There are 15 residues in the CDR3. V gave up 0 bases and J gave up 2 bases, with 10 bases separating them. Germline lookup yields CDR1 LNHNV and CDR2 YYDKDF (reference sequence). The CDR3 loop is CATSRDRTVQETQYF. The CDR3 nucleotides are TGTGCCACCAGCAGAGATCGCACAGTACAAGAGACCCAGTACTTC.